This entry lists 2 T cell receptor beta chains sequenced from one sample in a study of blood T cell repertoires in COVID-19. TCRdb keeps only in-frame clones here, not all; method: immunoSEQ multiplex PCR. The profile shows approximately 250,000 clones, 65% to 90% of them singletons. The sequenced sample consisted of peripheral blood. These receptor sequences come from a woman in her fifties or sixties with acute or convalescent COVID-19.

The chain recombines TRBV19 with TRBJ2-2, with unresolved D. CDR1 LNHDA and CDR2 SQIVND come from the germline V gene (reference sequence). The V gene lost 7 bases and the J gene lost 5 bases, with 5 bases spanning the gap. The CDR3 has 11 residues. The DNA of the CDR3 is TGTGCCAGTACCTTGACCGGGGAGCTGTTTTTT. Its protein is CASTLTGELFF.

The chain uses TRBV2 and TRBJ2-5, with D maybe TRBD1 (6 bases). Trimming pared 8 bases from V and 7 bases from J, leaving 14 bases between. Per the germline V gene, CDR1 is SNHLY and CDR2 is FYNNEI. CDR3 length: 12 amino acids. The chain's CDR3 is CASHRVPGTQYF. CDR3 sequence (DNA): TGTGCCAGCCACAGGGTCCCGGGGACCCAGTACTTC.